The next 32 T cell receptor beta chains were all read from a single sample in a study of blood T cell repertoires in COVID-19. Assay: immunoSEQ multiplex PCR; the TCRdb copy retains only in-frame clones and omits some. Among 200,000 or so clones listed, roughly four fifths were seen once. Sequencing was done on a sample of peripheral blood. The receptors come from a woman aged 25 to 39 who had recovered from COVID-19.

The rearrangement joins TRBV7-8 to TRBJ1-1, with 7 bases fitting TRBD1. CDR3 size: 12 residues. Losses at the gene ends were 2 bases for V and 9 bases for J; bases not matched to a gene: 3. Germline CDR1 is SGHVS and CDR2 is FQNEAQ. CDR3 amino acids: CASSLLRGQAFF. The DNA for the CDR3 is TGTGCCAGCAGCTTACTAAGGGGGCAAGCTTTCTTT. Filled out from reference TRBV7-8 and TRBJ1-1, the complete variable domain reads GAGVSQSPRYKVAKRGQDVALRCDPISGHVSLFWYQQALGQGPEFLTYFQNEAQLDKSGLPSDRFFAERPEGSVSTLKIQRTQQEDSAVYLCASSLLRGQAFFGQGTRLTVV.

This clone appeared once. The chain links TRBV7-9 to TRBJ1-2; D is possibly TRBD1 (6 bases). Germline V gene lookup returns CDR1 SEHNR and CDR2 FQNEAQ (reference sequence). V was trimmed by 7 bases and J by 2 bases, leaving 17 bases between them. The CDR3 covers 15 residues. CDR3 bases: TGTGCCAGCATCTCTCTCGGACAGAAAAACTATGGCTACACCTTC. As protein: CASISLGQKNYGYTF.

This chain joins TRBV7-2 and TRBJ2-7; 8 bases are shared with TRBD2. Germline lookup yields CDR1 SGHTA and CDR2 FQGNSA. J was trimmed by 2 bases and V by 0 bases; bases with no gene match: 3. This CDR3 comprises 15 residues. CDR3 in DNA: TGTGCCAGCAGCTTAGCGCGGGGGGAACCCTACGAGCAGTACTTC. The encoded protein is CASSLARGEPYEQYF.

The chain uses TRBV27 and TRBJ2-7, with 11 bases identical to TRBD2. Germline-derived CDR1 and CDR2 are MNHEY and SMNVEV (reference sequence). With 6 bases clipped from V and 2 bases from J, the junction kept 9 bases outside the gene matches. The CDR3 totals 16 residues. The CDR3 DNA follows: TGTGCCAGCAGCACATTTACTAGCGGGAGCCCCTACGAGCAGTACTTC. Amino acids: CASSTFTSGSPYEQYF.

This chain connects TRBV5-1 to TRBJ2-3; D is possibly TRBD1 (7 bases). This CDR3 contains 18 residues. Germline CDR1 is SGHRS and CDR2 is YFSETQ. With 4 bases removed from V and 1 base from J, the gap between germline ends came to 22 bases. The CDR3 nucleotides are TGCGCCAGCAGCGGAGACAGGGCCGGGAGCAGACGCACAGATACGCAGTATTTT. Encoded protein: CASSGDRAGSRRTDTQYF.

This clone has a handful of counts. V usage is TRBV30 and J usage is TRBJ2-7; 7 nucleotides match TRBD1. The CDR3 runs to 16 residues. V was pared by 0 bases and J by 2 bases, with 10 bases of the junction left unmatched. Looked up from germline, CDR1 is GTSNPN and CDR2 is SVGIG (reference sequence). CDR3 coding DNA: TGTGCCTGGAGTGTACGAGGCACAGGGGCTCCCTACGAGCAGTACTTC. Translating gives CAWSVRGTGAPYEQYF. Using reference TRBV30 and TRBJ2-7 for the parts outside the CDR3, the full variable domain is SQTIHQWPATLVQPVGSPLSLECTVEGTSNPNLYWYRQAAGRGLQLLFYSVGIGQISSEVPQNLSASRPQDRQFILSSKKLLLSDSGFYLCAWSVRGTGAPYEQYFGPGTRLTVT.

The J gene is TRBJ2-7, the V gene TRBV7-9; D not certain. CDR3 size: 15 residues. Per germline, CDR1 SEHNR and CDR2 FQNEAQ (reference sequence). V lost 5 bases and J 0 bases, leaving 14 bases between the germline ends. This chain's CDR3 is CASSRPPPGSYEQYF. For the CDR3, the DNA is TGTGCCAGCAGCAGGCCCCCGCCGGGCTCCTACGAGCAGTACTTC.

The chain carries TRBV5-1 and TRBJ2-2; no firm D call. V lost 1 base, J lost 6 bases, and 7 bases lay in between. The length of the CDR3 is 13 residues. Germline V gene data show CDR1 as SGHRS and CDR2 as YFSETQ. The CDR3 is CASSLQEAGELFF. The CDR3 nucleotides read TGCGCCAGCAGCTTGCAGGAAGCCGGGGAGCTGTTTTTT.

The chain couples TRBV28 to TRBJ1-5; D not resolved. The V and J ends lost 4 bases and 2 bases respectively, with 6 bases between them. Germline CDR1 MDHEN, CDR2 SYDVKM. The CDR3 has 13 residues. The CDR3 spells CASSWPGNQPQHF. CDR3 DNA sequence: TGTGCCAGCAGTTGGCCCGGCAATCAGCCCCAGCATTTT.

This rearrangement joins TRBV19 to TRBJ1-2; D is perhaps TRBD1 (5 bases). V lost 5 bases, J lost 4 bases, and 14 bases lay in between. Germline V gene data show CDR1 as LNHDA and CDR2 as SQIVND (reference sequence). CDR3 size: 14 residues. Here the CDR3 DNA reads TGTGCCAGTAGTCCACTCCAGGGCCCCTATGGCTACACCTTC. Protein sequence: CASSPLQGPYGYTF.

The CDR3 region has the DNA TGTGCCAGCAGTCCCTCAACAGGGGGAGTCTATGGCTACACCTTC. It encodes CASSPSTGGVYGYTF. The V and J genes are TRBV28 and TRBJ1-2; 8 positions agree with TRBD1. CDR1 is MDHEN, CDR2 SYDVKM, per germline. The CDR3 extends over 15 amino acids. V shed 5 bases and J 4 bases; nucleotides not matched to a gene: 9.

This chain links TRBV6-1 with TRBJ2-3, with TRBD1 identical over 7 bases. Germline V gene data show CDR1 as MNHNS and CDR2 as SASEGT. This CDR3 region has 17 residues. V lost 3 bases to trimming and J lost 1 base; unmatched junction nucleotides: 10. Written as DNA, the CDR3 is TGTGCCAGCAGTGATATCACAAGGGGGCGAGGCACAGATACGCAGTATTTT. Translated: CASSDITRGRGTDTQYF.

V usage is TRBV10-3 and J usage is TRBJ1-1; possibly TRBD1 for D (5 bases). V was trimmed by 7 bases and J by 2 bases, leaving 8 bases between them. The CDR3 is 12 amino acids. From germline, CDR1 is ENHRY and CDR2 SYGVKD. This chain's CDR3 is CAITQGNTEAFF. The CDR3 DNA is TGTGCCATCACTCAGGGCAACACTGAAGCTTTCTTT.

V gene TRBV28 combines with J gene TRBJ1-2, with D possibly being TRBD1 (6 bases). V was trimmed by 5 bases and J by 13 bases, leaving 20 bases between them. CDR3 size: 13 residues. Germline V CDR1 and CDR2: MDHEN, SYDVKM. The CDR3 DNA reads as TGTGCCAGCAGTAAGGGGGATCTCATCTCTGTCACCTTC. Its translation: CASSKGDLISVTF.

This chain uses TRBV29-1 with TRBJ2-7; D might be TRBD1 (5 bases). V was pared by 0 bases and J by 4 bases, with 13 bases between. This CDR3 comprises 14 residues. Germline loops: CDR1 SQVTM, CDR2 ANQGSEA. CDR3 loop: CSVEENPRAYEQYF. The CDR3 nucleotides read TGCAGCGTTGAAGAAAATCCCAGGGCGTACGAGCAGTACTTC.

This clone was found once. The CDR3 DNA reads TGCAGCGTTCAAGCGGGAGGGCACAATGAGCAGTTCTTC. Residues: CSVQAGGHNEQFF. The chain is built from TRBV29-1 and TRBJ2-1; 10 bases are a match to TRBD2. Germline trimming cut 5 bases from V and 5 bases from J; bases unmatched to any gene: 3. The CDR3 extends over 13 amino acids. Germline CDR1 reads SQVTM; CDR2 reads ANQGSEA.

This chain joins TRBV28 and TRBJ1-6; no reliable D call. The CDR3 runs to 12 residues. From germline, CDR1 is MDHEN and CDR2 SYDVKM. Between the trimmed V and J ends, which lost 7 bases and 10 bases, there was a span of 11 bases. In DNA form, the CDR3 reads TGTGCCAGCAAGAACCCTGGCTCACCCCTCCACTTT. This sequence encodes CASKNPGSPLHF.

This clone was recorded at least ten times. The chain joins TRBV7-9 to TRBJ2-7, with 12 bases that match TRBD2. After removal of 5 bases from V and 0 bases from J, the junction contained 5 bases not matched to a gene. The germline gives CDR1 SEHNR, CDR2 FQNEAQ (reference sequence). The CDR3 sequence is 16 residues long. CDR3 in DNA: TGTGCCAGCAGCCCGAGACTAGCGGGAGCCTCCTACGAGCAGTACTTC. Protein: CASSPRLAGASYEQYF.

This rearrangement joins TRBV6-5 to TRBJ2-1; maybe TRBD2 (6 bases). V was trimmed by 6 bases and J by 4 bases, leaving 13 bases between them. This CDR3 has 14 amino acids. Germline values: CDR1 MNHEY, CDR2 SVGAGI. The CDR3 DNA sequence: TGTGCCAGCAGGACCCTAGCGCTATACAATGAGCAGTTCTTC. This sequence encodes CASRTLALYNEQFF.

The chain combines TRBV5-1 with TRBJ2-7; D call uncertain. Germline-derived CDR1 and CDR2 are SGHRS and YFSETQ. This CDR3 contains 15 residues. Trimming left V 0 bases short and J 1 base short, with 11 bases between. The CDR3 DNA follows: TGCGCCAGCAGCTTGGGGCCGACTGATTCCTACGAGCAGTACTTC. This gives the protein CASSLGPTDSYEQYF.

The chain combines TRBV5-1 with TRBJ1-4; the D is unclear. The CDR3 loop spans 17 amino acids. Trimming stripped 0 bases from V and 1 base from J, with 13 bases between. CDR1 and CDR2 (germline): SGHRS, YFSETQ. This CDR3 reads CASSLVRGEGTNEKLFF. The CDR3 bases are TGCGCCAGCAGCTTGGTACGCGGGGAGGGAACTAATGAAAAACTGTTTTTT.

V usage is TRBV7-9 and J usage is TRBJ2-5; weak D call: TRBD1 (7 bases). CDR1 and CDR2 from the germline V gene are SEHNR and FQNEAQ (reference sequence). The CDR3 is 15 residues long. The V end lost 1 base, the J end lost 4 bases, and 13 bases lay between the germline ends. The CDR3 sequence is CASSLEEGAGETQYF. The CDR3, as DNA: TGTGCCAGCAGCTTAGAGGAGGGGGCCGGAGAGACCCAGTACTTC.

This clone came up once. The V call is TRBV7-3, the J call TRBJ1-4; D unclear. Trimming shortened V by 1 base and J by 3 bases, and 12 bases separated the two germline ends. The CDR3 consists of 16 residues. The germline gives CDR1 SGHTA, CDR2 FQGTGA. The CDR3 protein is CASSLNPTTPNEKLFF. CDR3 DNA: TGTGCCAGCAGCTTAAACCCGACAACACCTAATGAAAAACTGTTTTTT.

V gene TRBV2 combines with J gene TRBJ1-2, with 7 bases aligning to TRBD1. The CDR3 is 14 residues long. The V segment lost 6 bases and the J segment 4 bases; nucleotides outside the gene matches: 8. From germline, CDR1 is SNHLY and CDR2 FYNNEI. In DNA, the CDR3 is TGTGCCAGCAGACCGACAGGGAAGATCTATGGCTACACCTTC. Protein: CASRPTGKIYGYTF. The full variable domain, in which reference TRBV2 and TRBJ1-2 provide the parts outside the CDR3, is EPEVTQTPSHQVTQMGQEVILRCVPISNHLYFYWYRQILGQKVEFLVSFYNNEISEKSEIFDDQFSVERPDGSNFTLKIRSTKLEDSAMYFCASRPTGKIYGYTFGSGTRLTVV.

This clone was counted between two and nine times. CDR3 sequence: CASSLDPSSYEQYF. CDR3 DNA sequence: TGTGCCAGCAGCTTAGATCCGAGCTCCTACGAGCAGTACTTC. This chain uses TRBV7-2 with TRBJ2-7; unclear D gene. The germline V gene has CDR1 SGHTA and CDR2 FQGNSA. V gave up 1 base and J gave up 0 bases, with 7 bases separating them. This CDR3 region has 14 residues.

The rearrangement uses TRBV6-1 and TRBJ1-1; D remains ambiguous. There are 14 residues in the CDR3. Between the trimmed V and J ends, which lost 0 bases and 0 bases, there was a span of 5 bases. Germline CDR1 MNHNS, CDR2 SASEGT. In DNA, the CDR3 is TGTGCCAGCAGTGAAGCTTCCGTGAACACTGAAGCTTTCTTT. It is translated as CASSEASVNTEAFF.

The J gene is TRBJ2-3, the V gene TRBV21-1; the listed D gene, TRBD2, was not tested against the DNA. TRBV21-1 is a known pseudogene. There are 15 residues in the CDR3. The CDR3 DNA reads as TGTGCCACCAATACCCTAGCCCCAGTAACAGATACGCAGTATTTT. This encodes CATNTLAPVTDTQYF.

A single count supports this clone. The chain links TRBV6-1 to TRBJ2-7, with TRBD2 matching 7 bases. CDR1 MNHNS and CDR2 SASEGT come from the germline V gene. After removal of 2 bases from V and 4 bases from J, the junction contained 5 bases not matched to a gene. The CDR3 has 14 residues. The CDR3 protein is CASSESPGGYEQYF. In nucleotides, the CDR3 is TGTGCCAGCAGTGAATCCCCGGGAGGATACGAGCAGTACTTC.

The V and J genes are TRBV18 and TRBJ2-1; D not certain. V lost 0 bases to trimming and J lost 6 bases, with 6 bases between them. The germline gives CDR1 KGHSH, CDR2 LQKENI. This CDR3 is built from 13 residues. The CDR3 spells CASSPPDSNEQFF. The CDR3 coding sequence is TGTGCCAGCTCACCACCCGACTCCAATGAGCAGTTCTTC.

The V call is TRBV2, the J call TRBJ1-2; 7 positions match TRBD1. The junction had 7 bases not matched to a gene; V was cut back by 3 bases and J by 0 bases. Looked up from germline, CDR1 is SNHLY and CDR2 is FYNNEI. This CDR3 is built from 16 residues. CDR3 sequence: CASSDLSGTANYGYTF. CDR3 nucleotides: TGTGCCAGCAGTGACCTTTCTGGGACAGCTAACTATGGCTACACCTTC.

The CDR3 loop is CASTPGVYNEQFF. Written as DNA, the CDR3 is TGTGCCAGCACCCCAGGGGTTTACAATGAGCAGTTCTTC. V is TRBV5-4 and J is TRBJ2-1, with D tentatively TRBD1 (6 bases). Germline-derived CDR1 and CDR2 are SGHNT and YYREEE (reference sequence). Trimming cost V 6 bases and J 4 bases, with 11 bases left between them. The CDR3 consists of 13 residues.

This clone was counted only a few times. V usage is TRBV5-1 and J usage is TRBJ1-1, with 7 bases matching TRBD1. Losses at the gene ends were 9 bases for V and 1 base for J; bases not matched to a gene: 9. The CDR3 loop spans 14 amino acids. Germline V lookup: CDR1 SGHRS, CDR2 YFSETQ. CDR3 nucleotides: TGCGCCACCAAAACCGGGACAGCGAACACTGAAGCTTTCTTT. Its protein is CATKTGTANTEAFF.